This T cell receptor beta chain originates from a study of EBV T-cell therapy then PD-1 blockade in nasopharyngeal carcinoma. CDR1 is KGHSY, CDR2 FQNENV, per germline. V was pared by 2 bases and J by 7 bases, with 9 bases between. The CDR3 spans 13 residues. Treatment meaning: AdE1-LMPpoly-expanded autologous EBV-specific T-cell therapy followed by anti-PD-1 nivolumab. Comments on this clone: Antigen: not known.

The protocol was immunoSEQ multiplex PCR, while the TCRdb copy is restricted to in-frame clones and leaves out a portion. This table has 20,000 or so clones, approximately 80% appearing once. The specimen was CD8+ T cells from blood, collected at day -245 from a patient whose treatment included autologous EBV-specific T cells and nivolumab. The TCR comes from a man aged 40-50 years with nasopharyngeal carcinoma. The V call is TRBV16, the J call TRBJ1-5; D uncertain. CDR3 DNA: TGTGCCAGCAGCCAACACAGTAAGCAGCCCCAGCATTTT. Amino acid sequence: CASSQHSKQPQHF.